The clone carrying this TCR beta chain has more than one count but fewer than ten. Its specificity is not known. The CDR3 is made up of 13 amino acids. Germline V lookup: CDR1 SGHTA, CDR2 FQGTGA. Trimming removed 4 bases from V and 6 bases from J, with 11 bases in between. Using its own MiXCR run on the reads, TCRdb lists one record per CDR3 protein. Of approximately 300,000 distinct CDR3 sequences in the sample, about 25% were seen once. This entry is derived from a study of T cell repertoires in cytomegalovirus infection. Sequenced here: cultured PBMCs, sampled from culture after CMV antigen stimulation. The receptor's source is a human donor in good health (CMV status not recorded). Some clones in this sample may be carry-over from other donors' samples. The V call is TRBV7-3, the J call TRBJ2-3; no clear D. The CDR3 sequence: CASSSPQTDTQYF. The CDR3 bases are TGTGCCAGCAGCTCCCCCCAAACGGATACGCAGTATTTT. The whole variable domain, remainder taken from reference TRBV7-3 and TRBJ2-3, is GAGVSQTPSNKVTEKGKYVELRCDPISGHTALYWYRQSLGQGPEFLIYFQGTGAADDSGLPNDRFFAVRPEGSVSTLKIQRTERGDSAVYLCASSSPQTDTQYFGPGTRLTVL.